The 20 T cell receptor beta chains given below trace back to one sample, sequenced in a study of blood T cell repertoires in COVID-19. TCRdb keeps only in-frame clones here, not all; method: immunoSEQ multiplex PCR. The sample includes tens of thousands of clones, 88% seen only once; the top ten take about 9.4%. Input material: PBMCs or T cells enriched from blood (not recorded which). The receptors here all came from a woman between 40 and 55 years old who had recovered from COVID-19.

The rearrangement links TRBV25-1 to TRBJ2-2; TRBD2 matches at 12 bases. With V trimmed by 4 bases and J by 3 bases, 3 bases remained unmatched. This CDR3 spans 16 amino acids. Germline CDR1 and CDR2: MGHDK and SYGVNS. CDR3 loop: CASSVLAGGYTGELFF. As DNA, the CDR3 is TGTGCCAGCAGTGTACTAGCGGGGGGCTACACCGGGGAGCTGTTTTTT.

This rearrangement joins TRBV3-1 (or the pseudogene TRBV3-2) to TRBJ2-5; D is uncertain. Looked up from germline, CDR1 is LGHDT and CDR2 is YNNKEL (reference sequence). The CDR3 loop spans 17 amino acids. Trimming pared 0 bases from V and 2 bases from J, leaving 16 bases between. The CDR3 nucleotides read TGTGCCAGCAGCCAAGAATGGGCTCGACAAAAACAAGAGACCCAGTACTTC. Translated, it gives CASSQEWARQKQETQYF.

The CDR3: CASSSLAGGGEQYF. The CDR3 DNA reads as TGCGCCAGCAGTTCTCTAGCGGGGGGGGGTGAGCAGTACTTC. The chain combines TRBV10-2 with TRBJ2-7, with 12 bases identical to TRBD2. The CDR3 is made up of 14 amino acids. CDR1 and CDR2 (germline): WSHSY, SAAADI. Unmatched junction bases numbered 6, after V lost 5 bases and J lost 7 bases.

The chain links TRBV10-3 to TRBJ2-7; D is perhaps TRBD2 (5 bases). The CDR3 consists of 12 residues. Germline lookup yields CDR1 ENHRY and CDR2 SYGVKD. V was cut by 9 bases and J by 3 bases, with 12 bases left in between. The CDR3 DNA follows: TGTGCCATTAATGACGGGGACTACGAGCAGTACTTC. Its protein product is CAINDGDYEQYF.

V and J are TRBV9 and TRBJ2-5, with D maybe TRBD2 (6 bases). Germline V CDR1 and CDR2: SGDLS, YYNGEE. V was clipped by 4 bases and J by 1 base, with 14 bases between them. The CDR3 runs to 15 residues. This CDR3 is CASSTSRDFQETQYF. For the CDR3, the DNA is TGTGCCAGCAGCACTAGCCGGGACTTCCAAGAGACCCAGTACTTC.

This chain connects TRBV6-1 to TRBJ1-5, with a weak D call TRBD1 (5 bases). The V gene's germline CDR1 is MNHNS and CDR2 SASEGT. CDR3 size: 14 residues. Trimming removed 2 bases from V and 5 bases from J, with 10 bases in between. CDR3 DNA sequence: TGTGCCAGCAGTGAACTCCAGGGTGATCAGCCCCAGCATTTT. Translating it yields CASSELQGDQPQHF.

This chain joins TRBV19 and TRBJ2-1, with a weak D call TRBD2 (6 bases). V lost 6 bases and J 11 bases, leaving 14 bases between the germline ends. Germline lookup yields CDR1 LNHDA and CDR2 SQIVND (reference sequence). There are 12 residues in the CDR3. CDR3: CASSPRRDQQFF. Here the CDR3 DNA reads TGTGCCAGTAGCCCGCGGAGGGACCAGCAGTTCTTC. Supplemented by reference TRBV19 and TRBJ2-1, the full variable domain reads DGGITQSPKYLFRKEGQNVTLSCEQNLNHDAMYWYRQDPGQGLRLIYYSQIVNDFQKGDIAEGYSVSREKKESFPLTVTSAQKNPTAFYLCASSPRRDQQFFGPGTRLTVL.

The CDR3 DNA sequence: TGTGCCAGCAGTTACGACGGGTACTCTGGAAACACCATATATTTT. Its translation: CASSYDGYSGNTIYF. V is TRBV6-5 and J is TRBJ1-3; D remains unclear. Trimming removed 2 bases at V and 0 bases at J, with 8 bases between. There are 15 residues in the CDR3. CDR1 is MNHEY, CDR2 SVGAGI, per germline.

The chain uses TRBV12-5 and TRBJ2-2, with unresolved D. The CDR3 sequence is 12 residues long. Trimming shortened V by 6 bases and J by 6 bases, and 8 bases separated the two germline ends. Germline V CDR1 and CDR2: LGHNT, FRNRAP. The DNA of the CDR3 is TGTGCTAGTGGGGTAAACTCCGGGGAGCTGTTTTTT. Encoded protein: CASGVNSGELFF.

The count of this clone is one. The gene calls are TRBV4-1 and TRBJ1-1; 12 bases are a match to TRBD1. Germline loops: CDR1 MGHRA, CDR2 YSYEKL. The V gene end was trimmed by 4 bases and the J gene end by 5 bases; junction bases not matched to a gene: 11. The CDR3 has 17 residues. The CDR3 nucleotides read TGCGCCAGCAGCCGGGGCCGGGACAGGGGGCGGCTGACTGAAGCTTTCTTT. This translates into CASSRGRDRGRLTEAFF.

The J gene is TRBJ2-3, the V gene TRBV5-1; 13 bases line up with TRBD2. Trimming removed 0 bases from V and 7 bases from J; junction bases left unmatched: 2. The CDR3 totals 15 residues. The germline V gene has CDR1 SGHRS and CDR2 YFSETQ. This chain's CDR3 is CASSLGTSGGNTQYF. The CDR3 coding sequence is TGCGCCAGCAGCTTGGGGACTAGCGGGGGAAATACGCAGTATTTT.

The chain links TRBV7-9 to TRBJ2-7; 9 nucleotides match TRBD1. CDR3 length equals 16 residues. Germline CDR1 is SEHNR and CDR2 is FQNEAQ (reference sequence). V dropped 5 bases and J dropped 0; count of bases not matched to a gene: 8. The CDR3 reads CASSGPGQGLSYEQYF. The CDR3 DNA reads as TGTGCCAGCAGCGGACCGGGACAGGGCCTCTCCTACGAGCAGTACTTC.

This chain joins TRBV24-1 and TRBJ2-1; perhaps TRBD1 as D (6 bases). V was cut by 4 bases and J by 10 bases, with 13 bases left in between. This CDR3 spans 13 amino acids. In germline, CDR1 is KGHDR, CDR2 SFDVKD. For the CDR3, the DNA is TGTGCCACCAGTGAAACCACAGGGTCCGAGCAGTTCTTC. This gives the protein CATSETTGSEQFF.

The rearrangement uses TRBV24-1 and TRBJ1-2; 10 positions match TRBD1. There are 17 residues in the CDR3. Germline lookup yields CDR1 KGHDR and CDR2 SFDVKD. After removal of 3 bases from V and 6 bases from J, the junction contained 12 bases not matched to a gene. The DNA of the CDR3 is TGTGCCACCAGTGATGTGGACCCCGGGACAGGGGTTCATGGCTACACCTTC. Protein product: CATSDVDPGTGVHGYTF.

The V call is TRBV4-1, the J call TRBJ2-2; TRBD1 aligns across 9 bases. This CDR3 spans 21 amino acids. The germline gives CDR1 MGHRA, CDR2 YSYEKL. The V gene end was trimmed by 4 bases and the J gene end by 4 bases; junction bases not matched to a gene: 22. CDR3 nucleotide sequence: TGCGCCAGCAGCCTCAAGAGATTTTGGAACAGGGGGCCGTCGATCACCGGGGAGCTGTTTTTT. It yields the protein CASSLKRFWNRGPSITGELFF.

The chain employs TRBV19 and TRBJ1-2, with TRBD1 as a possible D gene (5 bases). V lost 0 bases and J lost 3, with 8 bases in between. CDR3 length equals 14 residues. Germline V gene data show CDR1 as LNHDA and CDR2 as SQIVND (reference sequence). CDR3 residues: CASSIEGAYYGYTF. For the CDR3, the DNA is TGTGCCAGTAGTATAGAAGGGGCATACTATGGCTACACCTTC. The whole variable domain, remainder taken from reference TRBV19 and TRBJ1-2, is DGGITQSPKYLFRKEGQNVTLSCEQNLNHDAMYWYRQDPGQGLRLIYYSQIVNDFQKGDIAEGYSVSREKKESFPLTVTSAQKNPTAFYLCASSIEGAYYGYTFGSGTRLTVV.

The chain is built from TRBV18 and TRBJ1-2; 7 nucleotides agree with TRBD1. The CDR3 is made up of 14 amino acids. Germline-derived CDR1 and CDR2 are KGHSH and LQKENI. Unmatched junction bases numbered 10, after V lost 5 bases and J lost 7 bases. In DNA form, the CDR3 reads TGTGCCAGCTCATCCTTAGACAGGGCCCCTGGCTACACCTTC. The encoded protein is CASSSLDRAPGYTF.

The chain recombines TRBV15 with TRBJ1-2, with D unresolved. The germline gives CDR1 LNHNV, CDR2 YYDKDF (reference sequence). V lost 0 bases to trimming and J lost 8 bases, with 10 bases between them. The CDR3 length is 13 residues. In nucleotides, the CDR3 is TGTGCCACCAGCAGAGATCCGGGAGAGGGCTACACCTTC. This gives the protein CATSRDPGEGYTF.

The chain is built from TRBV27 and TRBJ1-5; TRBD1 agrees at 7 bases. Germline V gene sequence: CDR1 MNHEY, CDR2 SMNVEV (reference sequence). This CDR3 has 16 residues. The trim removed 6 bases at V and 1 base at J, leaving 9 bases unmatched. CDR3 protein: CASRLTGIGSNQPQHF. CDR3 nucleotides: TGTGCCAGCAGACTGACAGGGATTGGGAGCAATCAGCCCCAGCATTTT.

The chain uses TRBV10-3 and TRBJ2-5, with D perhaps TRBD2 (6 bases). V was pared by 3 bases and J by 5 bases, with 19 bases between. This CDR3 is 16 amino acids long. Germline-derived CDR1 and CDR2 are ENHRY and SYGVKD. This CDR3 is CAISDSGPSDYETQYF. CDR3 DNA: TGTGCCATCAGTGATTCCGGGCCTAGCGATTACGAGACCCAGTACTTC.